The rows below give T cell receptor beta chains drawn from one sample of a study of T cell changes during pregnancy in multiple sclerosis. Using immunoSEQ multiplex PCR, the repertoire was profiled, and TCRdb retains in-frame clones only, with some absent. The sample holds some 60,000 clones, 90% seen once. Here the sequenced sample was peripheral blood, taken in the third trimester of pregnancy. These receptors were obtained from a female donor in good health, enrolled as a control in a pregnancy study. Both conserved end residues are part of each CDR3. The D gene is left open where the match is weak. Some rows mark clone size as missing; the rest say once, few, many or name a class of expanded clone.

clone size | J gene | D gene | V gene | CDR3 protein | CDR3 DNA
. | TRBJ1-1 | . | TRBV19 | CASSIRVENTEAFF | TGTGCCAGTAGTATCCGGGTAGAAAACACTGAAGCTTTCTTT
. | TRBJ2-4 | TRBD1 | TRBV13 | CASSTRDRGDIQYF | TGTGCCAGCAGCACCCGGGACAGGGGTGACATTCAGTACTTC
. | TRBJ1-1 | . | TRBV13 | CASSPLGIGGTEAFF | TGTGCCAGCAGCCCCCTTGGGATCGGGGGCACTGAAGCTTTCTTT
. | TRBJ1-1 | . | TRBV14 | CASSQEATVNTEAFF | TGTGCCAGCAGCCAAGAGGCGACTGTGAACACTGAAGCTTTCTTT
. | TRBJ2-7 | TRBD1 | TRBV27 | CASSPTTGKSYEQYF | TGTGCCAGCAGTCCGACGACAGGGAAATCCTACGAGCAGTACTTC
. | TRBJ2-3 | . | TRBV14 | CASSLMGSDTQYF | TGTGCCAGCAGCCTTATGGGCTCAGATACGCAGTATTTT
. | TRBJ2-5 | . | TRBV5-1 | CASSLQGVQTQYF | TGCGCCAGCAGCTTACAGGGCGTGCAGACCCAGTACTTC
few | TRBJ2-7 | TRBD1 | TRBV10-3 | CAISAGQAAYEQYF | TGTGCCATCAGTGCGGGACAGGCTGCCTACGAGCAGTACTTC
. | TRBJ2-3 | . | TRBV7-8 | CASTLQDLWDTQYF | TGTGCCAGCACGCTACAGGACCTTTGGGATACGCAGTATTTT
. | TRBJ2-1 | . | TRBV19 | CASSRGRLSEQFF | TGTGCCAGTAGTCGGGGGAGACTTAGTGAGCAGTTCTTC